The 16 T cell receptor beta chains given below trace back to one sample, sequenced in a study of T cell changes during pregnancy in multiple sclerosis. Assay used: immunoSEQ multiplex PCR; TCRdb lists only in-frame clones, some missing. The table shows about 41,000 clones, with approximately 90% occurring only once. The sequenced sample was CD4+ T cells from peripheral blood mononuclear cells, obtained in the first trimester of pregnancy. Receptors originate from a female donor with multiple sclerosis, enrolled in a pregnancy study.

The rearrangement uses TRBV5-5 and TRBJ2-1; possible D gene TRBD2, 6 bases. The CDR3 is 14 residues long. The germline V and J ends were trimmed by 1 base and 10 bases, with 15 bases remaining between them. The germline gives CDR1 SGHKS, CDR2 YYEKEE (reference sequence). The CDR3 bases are TGTGCCAGCAGCTTGATGCGGGACCTTCAGGAGCAGTTCTTC. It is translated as CASSLMRDLQEQFF.

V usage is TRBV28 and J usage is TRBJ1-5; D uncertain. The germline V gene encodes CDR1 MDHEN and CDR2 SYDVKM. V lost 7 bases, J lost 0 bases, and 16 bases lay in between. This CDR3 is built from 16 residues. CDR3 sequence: CASKPGRATSNQPQHF. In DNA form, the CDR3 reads TGTGCCAGCAAACCCGGGAGGGCTACTAGCAATCAGCCCCAGCATTTT.

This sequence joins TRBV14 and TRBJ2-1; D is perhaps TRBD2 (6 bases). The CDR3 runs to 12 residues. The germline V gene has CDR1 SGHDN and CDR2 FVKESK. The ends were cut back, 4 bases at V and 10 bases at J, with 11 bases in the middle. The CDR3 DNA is TGTGCCAGCAGCCTCCTAAGCGGGGAGCAGTTCTTC. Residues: CASSLLSGEQFF.

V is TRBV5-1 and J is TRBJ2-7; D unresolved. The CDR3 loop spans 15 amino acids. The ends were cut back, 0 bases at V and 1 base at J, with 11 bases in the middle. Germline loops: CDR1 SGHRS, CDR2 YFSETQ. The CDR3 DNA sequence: TGCGCCAGCAGCTTGGTGCCAGGTGCGTCCTACGAGCAGTACTTC. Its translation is CASSLVPGASYEQYF.

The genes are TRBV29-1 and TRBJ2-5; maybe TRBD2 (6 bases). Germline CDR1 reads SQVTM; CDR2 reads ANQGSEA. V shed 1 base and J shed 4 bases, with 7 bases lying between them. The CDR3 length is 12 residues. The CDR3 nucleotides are TGCAGCGTTGAAGTGGGAGGAGAGACCCAGTACTTC. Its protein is CSVEVGGETQYF.

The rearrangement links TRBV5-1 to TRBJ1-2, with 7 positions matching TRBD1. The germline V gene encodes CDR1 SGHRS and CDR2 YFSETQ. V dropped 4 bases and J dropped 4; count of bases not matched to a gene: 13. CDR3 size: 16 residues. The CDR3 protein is CASSPITGAGGYGYTF. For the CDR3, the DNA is TGCGCCAGCAGCCCAATAACAGGGGCCGGGGGCTATGGCTACACCTTC.

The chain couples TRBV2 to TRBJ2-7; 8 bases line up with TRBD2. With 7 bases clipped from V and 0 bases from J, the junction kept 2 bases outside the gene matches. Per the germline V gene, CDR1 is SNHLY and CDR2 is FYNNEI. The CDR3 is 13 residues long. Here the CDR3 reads CASNSGVSYEQYF. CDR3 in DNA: TGTGCCAGCAATAGCGGGGTCTCCTACGAGCAGTACTTC.

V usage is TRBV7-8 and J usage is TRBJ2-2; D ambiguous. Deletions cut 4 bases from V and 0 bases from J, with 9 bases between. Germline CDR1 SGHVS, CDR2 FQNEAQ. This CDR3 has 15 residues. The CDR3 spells CASSSVSANTGELFF. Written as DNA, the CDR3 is TGTGCCAGCAGCTCGGTATCCGCGAACACCGGGGAGCTGTTTTTT.

The CDR3 region is CASSEELIRTDTQYF. CDR3 bases: TGTGCCAGCAGTGAAGAACTGATCCGCACAGATACGCAGTATTTT. V and J are TRBV6-1 and TRBJ2-3; D gene unclear. V was pared by 1 base and J by 1 base, with 9 bases between. Germline assignment: CDR1 MNHNS and CDR2 SASEGT. The CDR3 totals 15 residues.

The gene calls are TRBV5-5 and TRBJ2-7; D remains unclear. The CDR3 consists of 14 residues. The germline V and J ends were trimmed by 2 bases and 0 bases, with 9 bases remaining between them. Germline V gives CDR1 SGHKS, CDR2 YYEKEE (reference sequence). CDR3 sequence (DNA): TGTGCCAGCAGCTTCAACAGCCTCTCCTACGAGCAGTACTTC. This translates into CASSFNSLSYEQYF.

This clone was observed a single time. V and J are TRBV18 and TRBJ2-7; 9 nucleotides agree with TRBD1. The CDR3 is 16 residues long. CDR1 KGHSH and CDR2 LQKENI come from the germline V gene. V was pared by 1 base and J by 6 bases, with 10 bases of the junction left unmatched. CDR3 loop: CASSPQTGGFTTEQYF. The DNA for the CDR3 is TGTGCCAGCTCACCACAGACAGGGGGGTTTACTACCGAGCAGTACTTC.

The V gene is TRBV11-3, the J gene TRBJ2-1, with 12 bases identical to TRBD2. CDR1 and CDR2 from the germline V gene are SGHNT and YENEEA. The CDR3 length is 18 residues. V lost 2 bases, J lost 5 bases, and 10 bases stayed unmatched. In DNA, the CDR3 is TGTGCCAGCAGCTTATGGGGACTGACTAGCGGGGGTAACAATGAGCAGTTCTTC. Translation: CASSLWGLTSGGNNEQFF.

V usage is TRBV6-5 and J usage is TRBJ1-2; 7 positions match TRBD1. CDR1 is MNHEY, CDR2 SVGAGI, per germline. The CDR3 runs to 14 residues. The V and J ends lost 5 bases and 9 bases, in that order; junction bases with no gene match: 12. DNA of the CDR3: TGTGCCAGCAGTCCCCAGGGACAGTGGGCAAGCTACACCTTC. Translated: CASSPQGQWASYTF.

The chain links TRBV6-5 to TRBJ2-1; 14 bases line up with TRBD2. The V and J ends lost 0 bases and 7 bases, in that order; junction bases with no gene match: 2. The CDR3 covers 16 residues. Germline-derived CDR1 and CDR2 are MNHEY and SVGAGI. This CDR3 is CASSYSTSGRGNEQFF. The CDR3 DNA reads TGTGCCAGCAGTTACTCGACTAGCGGGAGGGGAAATGAGCAGTTCTTC.

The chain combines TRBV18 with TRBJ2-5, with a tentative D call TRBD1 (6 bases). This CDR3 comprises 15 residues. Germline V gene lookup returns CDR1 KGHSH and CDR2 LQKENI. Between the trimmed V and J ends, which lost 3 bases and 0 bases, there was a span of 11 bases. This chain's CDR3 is CASSPETGHQETQYF. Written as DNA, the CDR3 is TGTGCCAGCTCACCTGAGACAGGCCACCAAGAGACCCAGTACTTC.

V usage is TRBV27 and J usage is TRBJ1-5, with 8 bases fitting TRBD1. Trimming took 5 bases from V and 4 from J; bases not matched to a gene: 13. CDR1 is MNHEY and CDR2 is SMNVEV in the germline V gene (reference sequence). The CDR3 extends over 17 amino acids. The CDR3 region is CASSPRSDRARNQPQHF. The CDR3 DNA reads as TGTGCCAGCAGTCCACGATCGGACAGGGCTAGGAATCAGCCCCAGCATTTT.